This T cell receptor (beta chain) came from a study of blood T cell repertoires in COVID-19. On the study more broadly: PBMCs, B-cell-depleted T cells, or T cells provided the cDNA or gDNA that made up the material.

This CDR3 region has 18 residues. After removal of 3 bases from V and 4 bases from J, the junction contained 15 bases not matched to a gene. Germline CDR1 SGHTS, CDR2 YDEGEE. The protocol was immunoSEQ multiplex PCR, while the TCRdb copy is restricted to in-frame clones and leaves out a portion. The sample lists approximately 400,000 clones, roughly 91% occurring once. The specimen was PBMCs or T cells enriched from blood (not recorded which). This clonotype was sampled from a woman aged 18-29 years who had recovered from COVID-19. V and J are TRBV5-8 and TRBJ2-7; the match to TRBD2 covers 11 bases. CDR3 nucleotides: TGTGCCAGCAGCTCCGCGCTAGCGGGGGGTCTTCAAATTTACGAGCAGTACTTC. Its protein product is CASSSALAGGLQIYEQYF.